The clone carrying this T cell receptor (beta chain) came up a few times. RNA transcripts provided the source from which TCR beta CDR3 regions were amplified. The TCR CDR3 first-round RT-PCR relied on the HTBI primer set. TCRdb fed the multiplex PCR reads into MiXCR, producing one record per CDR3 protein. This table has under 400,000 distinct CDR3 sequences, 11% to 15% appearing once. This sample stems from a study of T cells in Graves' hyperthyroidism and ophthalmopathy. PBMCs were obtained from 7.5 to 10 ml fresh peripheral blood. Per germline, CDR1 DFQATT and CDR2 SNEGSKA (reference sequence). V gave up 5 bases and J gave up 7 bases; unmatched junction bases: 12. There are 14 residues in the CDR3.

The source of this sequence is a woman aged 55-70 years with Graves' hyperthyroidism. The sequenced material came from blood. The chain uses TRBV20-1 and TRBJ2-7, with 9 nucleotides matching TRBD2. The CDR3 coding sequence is TGCAGTGCTGGAATAGCGGGAGTATGGGGGGAGCAGTACTTC. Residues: CSAGIAGVWGEQYF.